The 27 T cell receptor beta chains below were found in one sample sequenced in a study of low-dose radiotherapy and immunotherapy resistance in tumors. As to time point: after trial treatment. The treatment: LDRT plus nivolumab, ipilimumab, low-dose cyclophosphamide and aspirin (RACIN trial). TRAV- and TRBV-specific primers, spanning alpha and beta chains, primed first-strand cDNA. The authors ran 15 to 25 PCR cycles to amplify TCRs with a constant-region primer and V-primer adapter. TCRdb itself ran the reads through MiXCR, one entry per CDR3 protein. Here the sample spans about 35,000 distinct CDR3 sequences, around 20% being singletons. The sequenced sample was PBMCs, obtained after low-dose radiotherapy plus immunotherapy. The receptors stem from a female donor with ovarian cancer.

This clonotype is medium-sized in the sample. This chain joins TRBV28 and TRBJ2-4, with TRBD1 as a possible D gene (5 bases). The germline V and J ends were trimmed by 5 bases and 12 bases, with 14 bases remaining between them. CDR1 and CDR2 (germline): MDHEN, SYDVKM. The CDR3 consists of 12 residues. As DNA, the CDR3 is TGTGCCAGCAGTCCCCGGGCAGGGCATCAGTACTTC. Translation gives CASSPRAGHQYF.

This clonotype was recorded at least ten times. The chain recombines TRBV6-5 with TRBJ2-3, with 8 bases aligning to TRBD2. There are 17 residues in the CDR3. Germline values: CDR1 MNHEY, CDR2 SVGAGI. J gave up 4 bases and V 0 bases, and 9 bases lay outside the gene matches. The CDR3 bases are TGTGCCAGCAGTTACTCCGGACTAGCCAGGGTTGCAGATACGCAGTATTTT. Its protein is CASSYSGLARVADTQYF.

As concerns this clonotype: The DNA is left out, because the CDR3 cannot be placed on it with certainty; the CDR3 is given as TCRdb lists it. The V gene is TRBV5-4, the J gene TRBJ2-2; whether TRBD1, the table's D call, matches the DNA was not checked. The CDR3 totals 16 residues, both ends included. From germline, CDR1 is SGHNT and CDR2 YYREEE (reference sequence). CDR3: CASSFRDRGVGELFFF.

The chain is built from TRBV23-1 and TRBJ2-1, with 13 nucleotides matching TRBD2. TRBV23-1 is assigned to the ORF class and has an uncertain function. Trimming at V came to 8 bases and at J to 8 bases, leaving 18 bases not matched to a gene. This CDR3 is built from 18 residues. CDR3 sequence: CASVTGTGRTSGRDEQFF. For the CDR3, the DNA is TGCGCCAGCGTAACAGGGACAGGGCGGACTAGCGGGAGAGATGAGCAGTTCTTC.

In DNA, the CDR3 is TGCGCCAGCAGCCAAGTACTAGCGGGCTACTACGAGCAGTACTTC. It is translated as CASSQVLAGYYEQYF. This chain uses TRBV4-1 with TRBJ2-7; TRBD2 matches 9 bases. The CDR3 contains 15 residues. Per the germline V gene, CDR1 is MGHRA and CDR2 is YSYEKL. V trimming: 1 base; J trimming: 3 bases; junction bases outside the gene matches: 4.

This clonotype was detected only a few times. The chain links TRBV5-1 to TRBJ2-3; D may correspond to TRBD1 or TRBD2 (7 bases each). With 1 base removed from V and 7 bases from J, the gap between germline ends came to 13 bases. From germline, CDR1 is SGHRS and CDR2 YFSETQ. This CDR3 spans 14 amino acids. CDR3 bases: TGCGCCAGCAGCTTGTCCCAGGGGGGGAATACGCAGTATTTT. This gives the protein CASSLSQGGNTQYF.

This clonotype was counted at least ten times. The chain links TRBV3-1 to TRBJ1-5; 8 bases are a match to TRBD1. The CDR3 sequence is 14 residues long. CDR1 LGHDT and CDR2 YNNKEL come from the germline V gene (reference sequence). V lost 3 bases to trimming and J lost 7 bases; unmatched junction nucleotides: 5. The CDR3 loop reads CASSHGQGGQPQHF. CDR3 nucleotides: TGTGCCAGCAGCCACGGACAGGGCGGCCAGCCCCAGCATTTT.

This clonotype was recorded at least ten times. The gene calls are TRBV6-5 and TRBJ2-1; TRBD2 agrees at 9 bases. This CDR3 contains 16 residues. J gave up 7 bases and V 6 bases, and 13 bases lay outside the gene matches. Germline V CDR1 and CDR2: MNHEY, SVGAGI. The CDR3 spells CASSPGLTSGKNEQFF. The CDR3 nucleotides read TGTGCCAGCAGCCCCGGATTGACTAGCGGCAAGAATGAGCAGTTCTTC.

The chain carries TRBV20-1 and TRBJ2-2; possible D gene TRBD2, 6 bases. V was shortened by 6 bases and J by 6 bases, with 26 bases between the two germline ends. This CDR3 region has 17 residues. The V gene's germline CDR1 is DFQATT and CDR2 SNEGSKA (reference sequence). CDR3 in DNA: TGCAGTGCCGTAGGGCAGGGCTTGCGGGAAAGGTCCGGGGAGCTGTTTTTT. Translation gives CSAVGQGLRERSGELFF.

This clonotype was picked up many times. The rearrangement links TRBV5-1 to TRBJ2-7, with D tentatively TRBD2 (5 bases). From germline, CDR1 is SGHRS and CDR2 YFSETQ. V was trimmed by 2 bases and J by 2 bases, leaving 8 bases between them. There are 13 residues in the CDR3. CDR3 coding DNA: TGCGCCAGCAGCTTCGGGGTACCCTACGAGCAGTACTTC. Protein sequence: CASSFGVPYEQYF.

This clonotype was observed at least ten times. V and J are TRBV2 and TRBJ1-1; 9 bases are a match to TRBD1. Unmatched junction bases numbered 4, after V lost 10 bases and J lost 1 base. The CDR3 contains 13 residues. Germline V gene lookup returns CDR1 SNHLY and CDR2 FYNNEI. The CDR3 region has the DNA TGTGCCACCACGACAGGGGGGAACACTGAAGCTTTCTTT. It is translated as CATTTGGNTEAFF.

V usage is TRBV29-1 and J usage is TRBJ1-5; D is unclear. V was cut by 4 bases and J by 4 bases, with 11 bases left in between. This CDR3 has 13 amino acids. Germline-derived CDR1 and CDR2 are SQVTM and ANQGSEA. Written as DNA, the CDR3 is TGCAGCGTTGGCCTGGACCGGAATCAGCCCCAGCATTTT. Residues: CSVGLDRNQPQHF.

The chain employs TRBV9 and TRBJ2-1, with D unclear. The germline V and J ends were trimmed by 3 bases and 8 bases, with 9 bases remaining between them. Germline V gene sequence: CDR1 SGDLS, CDR2 YYNGEE. This CDR3 comprises 12 residues. In DNA, the CDR3 is TGTGCCAGCAGCGGAGCCGGCGATGAGCAGTTCTTC. This encodes CASSGAGDEQFF.

This clonotype came up many times. The V call is TRBV10-3, the J call TRBJ2-7, with 10 nucleotides matching TRBD2. Unmatched junction bases numbered 5, after V lost 2 bases and J lost 4 bases. CDR3 length: 15 amino acids. Germline V gene data show CDR1 as ENHRY and CDR2 as SYGVKD. The CDR3 protein is CAISETLAGAYEQYF. Written as DNA, the CDR3 is TGTGCCATCAGTGAGACCCTAGCGGGGGCGTACGAGCAGTACTTC.

This clonotype was recorded at least ten times. The chain joins TRBV5-1 to TRBJ2-7, with D perhaps matching TRBD2 (6 bases). The germline gives CDR1 SGHRS, CDR2 YFSETQ. CDR3 length: 12 amino acids. V was trimmed by 1 base and J by 6 bases, leaving 8 bases between them. The CDR3 protein is CASSLWRGEQYF. CDR3 DNA sequence: TGCGCCAGCAGCTTGTGGAGGGGCGAGCAGTACTTC.

This clonotype was seen ten or more times. The chain links TRBV20-1 to TRBJ2-7; D not resolved. V was clipped by 0 bases and J by 1 base, with 4 bases between them. The germline CDR1 and CDR2 sequences are DFQATT and SNEGSKA (reference sequence). The CDR3 extends over 12 amino acids. CDR3 amino acids: CSARDLSYEQYF. The CDR3 region has the DNA TGCAGTGCTAGAGATCTGTCCTACGAGCAGTACTTC.

This clonotype was recorded at least ten times. V and J are TRBV11-2 and TRBJ2-1; D remains ambiguous. Germline CDR1 reads SGHAT; CDR2 reads FQNNGV. This CDR3 is 13 amino acids long. V was shortened by 5 bases and J by 3 bases, with 8 bases between the two germline ends. CDR3 sequence: CASSRGLYNEQFF. The CDR3 DNA follows: TGTGCCAGCAGCCGCGGCCTCTACAATGAGCAGTTCTTC.

The V call is TRBV6-6, the J call TRBJ1-1; 7 bases match TRBD1. With 2 bases clipped from V and 0 bases from J, the junction kept 3 bases outside the gene matches. Germline V CDR1 and CDR2: MNHNY, SVGAGI (reference sequence). The CDR3 consists of 15 residues. CDR3: CASSYVQGMNTEAFF. In nucleotides, the CDR3 is TGTGCCAGCAGTTACGTACAGGGGATGAACACTGAAGCTTTCTTT.

This clonotype has ten or more counts. The V gene is TRBV29-1, the J gene TRBJ2-7, with 10 bases fitting TRBD1. CDR1 is SQVTM and CDR2 is ANQGSEA in the germline V gene. V dropped 6 bases and J dropped 0; count of bases not matched to a gene: 2. The CDR3 contains 13 residues. Here the CDR3 reads CSVGQGSSYEQYF. CDR3 in DNA: TGCAGCGTGGGACAGGGGAGCTCCTACGAGCAGTACTTC.

Many counts were recorded for this clonotype. The genes are TRBV5-1 and TRBJ2-3; D is uncertain. This CDR3 is built from 15 residues. The germline V gene encodes CDR1 SGHRS and CDR2 YFSETQ. Trimming shortened V by 5 bases and J by 2 bases, and 15 bases separated the two germline ends. The CDR3 DNA reads as TGCGCCAGCAGAAGGACCGACCAATTCACAGATACGCAGTATTTT. As protein: CASRRTDQFTDTQYF.

The V and J genes are TRBV28 and TRBJ2-7; 8 bases are a match to TRBD1. Matching the DNA end better, TRBJ2-5 makes the J call doubtful. Germline CDR1 is MDHEN and CDR2 is SYDVKM. The CDR3 is made up of 15 amino acids. CDR3 sequence reads: CASSIDRGTQETQYF. Written as DNA, the CDR3 is TGTGCCAGCAGTATCGACAGGGGAACACAAGAGACCCAGTACTTC.

This clonotype was recorded many times. The chain's CDR3 is CASSQEPASGRALEQFF. DNA of the CDR3: TGCGCCAGCAGCCAAGAACCCGCTAGCGGGAGGGCCCTTGAGCAGTTCTTC. This chain links TRBV4-1 with TRBJ2-1; 12 bases are shared with TRBD2. CDR1 and CDR2 (germline): MGHRA, YSYEKL. The junction had 9 bases not matched to a gene; V was cut back by 0 bases and J by 9 bases. This CDR3 is 17 amino acids long.

This clonotype was seen a single time. A read error is the likely source, as a far larger clone sits one nucleotide away. The V call is TRBV30, the J call TRBJ2-7; TRBD2 aligns across 10 bases. The CDR3 spans 16 residues. V shed 1 base and J 7 bases; nucleotides not matched to a gene: 13. Per the germline V gene, CDR1 is GTSNPN and CDR2 is SVGIG (reference sequence). CDR3 sequence: CAWSDEREGSYNEQYF. The CDR3, as DNA: TGTGCCTGGAGTGATGAGCGGGAGGGCTCCTACAATGAGCAGTACTTC.

This clonotype was seen ten or more times. This rearrangement joins TRBV5-6 to TRBJ1-6; D is ambiguous. The CDR3 runs to 17 residues. Germline V CDR1 and CDR2: SGHDT, YYEEEE. V was clipped by 4 bases and J by 0 bases, with 14 bases between them. The CDR3 DNA sequence: TGTGCCAGCAGCAACCGCAAGTCCAGCTCCTATAATTCACCCCTCCACTTT. It is translated as CASSNRKSSSYNSPLHF.

This clonotype was seen many times. This sequence joins TRBV5-1 and TRBJ2-7; perhaps TRBD1 as D (6 bases). This CDR3 spans 16 amino acids. Trimming stripped 5 bases from V and 1 base from J, with 19 bases between. The germline CDR1 and CDR2 sequences are SGHRS and YFSETQ. The CDR3 DNA reads as TGCGCCAGCAGTGAGGACAGTTTCCCCAGTTCCTACGAGCAGTACTTC. Its translation: CASSEDSFPSSYEQYF.

This clonotype has at least ten counts. The rearrangement links TRBV27 to TRBJ2-1, with 9 bases matching TRBD2. The germline CDR1 and CDR2 sequences are MNHEY and SMNVEV (reference sequence). This CDR3 comprises 15 residues. Losses at the gene ends were 3 bases for V and 5 bases for J; bases not matched to a gene: 5. In DNA, the CDR3 is TGTGCCAGCAGTTTCGCGGGAGGGTCTAACAATGAGCAGTTCTTC. Protein: CASSFAGGSNNEQFF.

This chain uses TRBV19 with TRBJ1-5, with 11 bases matching TRBD1. The CDR3 covers 16 residues. The trim removed 0 bases at V and 6 bases at J, leaving 4 bases unmatched. CDR1 is LNHDA, CDR2 SQIVND, per germline (reference sequence). CDR3 sequence (DNA): TGTGCCAGTAGTATAGACGGGGACAGGGGGTTTCAGCCCCAGCATTTT. As protein: CASSIDGDRGFQPQHF.